The clone carrying this T cell receptor beta chain turned up a few times. Its antigen is as yet unknown. This sample is part of a study of post-analysis software for immune sequencing data. At the level of the study: Recorded subtypes: relapsing-remitting, secondary progressive, progressive-relapsing; some patients unannotated.

Prepared TCR beta cDNA libraries contained unique molecular identifiers. With roughly 0.95 to 11 million T cells as the source, a few hundred thousand cDNA molecules resulted. TCRdb recomputed calls from the PCR reads with MiXCR, one row per CDR3 protein. This table has 600,000 to 700,000 distinct CDR3 sequences, more than 50% appearing once. Trimming shortened V by 3 bases and J by 1 base, and 4 bases separated the two germline ends. Germline lookup yields CDR1 MRHNA and CDR2 SNTAGT. The CDR3 spans 13 residues. Notes on the study in general: Under F measure analysis, samples from one preparation batch co-clustered strongly. Elevated frequency relative to controls characterized several TRBV segments in patients, TRBV5-6, TRBV5-1 and TRBV20-1 among them.

The sample taken for sequencing was blood. The source is a girl aged 2 to 9 with multiple sclerosis. The genes are TRBV6-4 and TRBJ2-1, with no clear D. CDR3: CASSEASYNEQFF. CDR3 in DNA: TGTGCCAGCAGTGAAGCATCCTACAATGAGCAGTTCTTC.